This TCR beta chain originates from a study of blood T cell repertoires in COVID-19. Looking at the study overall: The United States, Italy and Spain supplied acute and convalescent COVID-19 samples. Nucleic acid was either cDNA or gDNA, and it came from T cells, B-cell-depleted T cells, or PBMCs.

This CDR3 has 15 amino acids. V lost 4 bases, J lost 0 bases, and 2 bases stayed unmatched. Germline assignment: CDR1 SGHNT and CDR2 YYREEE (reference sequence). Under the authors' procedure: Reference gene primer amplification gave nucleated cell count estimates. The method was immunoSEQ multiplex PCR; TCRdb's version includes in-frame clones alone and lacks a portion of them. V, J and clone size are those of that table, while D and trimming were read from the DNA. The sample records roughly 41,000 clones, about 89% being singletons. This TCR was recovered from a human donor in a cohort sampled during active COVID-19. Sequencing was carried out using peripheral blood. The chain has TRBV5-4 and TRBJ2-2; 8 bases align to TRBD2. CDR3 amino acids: CASSRLAPNTGELFF. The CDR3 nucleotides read TGTGCCAGCAGCCGACTAGCGCCGAACACCGGGGAGCTGTTTTTT.